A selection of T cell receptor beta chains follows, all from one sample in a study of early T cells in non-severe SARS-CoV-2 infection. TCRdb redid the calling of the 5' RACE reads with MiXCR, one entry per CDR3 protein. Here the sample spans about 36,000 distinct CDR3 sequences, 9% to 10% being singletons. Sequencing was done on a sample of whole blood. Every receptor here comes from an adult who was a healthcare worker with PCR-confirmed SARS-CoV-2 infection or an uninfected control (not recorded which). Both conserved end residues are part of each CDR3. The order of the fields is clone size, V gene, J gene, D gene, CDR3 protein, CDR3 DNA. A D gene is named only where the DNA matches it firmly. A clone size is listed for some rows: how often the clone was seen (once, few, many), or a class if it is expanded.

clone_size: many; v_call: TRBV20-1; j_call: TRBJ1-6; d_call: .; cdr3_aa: CSASRPPIHSPLHF; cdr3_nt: TGCAGTGCTAGTCGGCCACCCATTCATTCACCCCTCCACTTT
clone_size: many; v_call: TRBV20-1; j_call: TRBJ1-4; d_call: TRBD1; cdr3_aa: CSARTGTTNEKLFF; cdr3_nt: TGCAGTGCTAGGACAGGGACAACTAATGAAAAACTGTTTTTT
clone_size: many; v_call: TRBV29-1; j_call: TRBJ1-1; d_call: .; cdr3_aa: CSVGPEAFF; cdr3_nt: TGCAGCGTGGGGCCTGAAGCTTTCTTT
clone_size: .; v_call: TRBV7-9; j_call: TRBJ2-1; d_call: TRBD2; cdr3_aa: CASSSDGLAGGLYNEQFF; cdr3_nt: TGTGCCAGCAGCTCCGACGGACTAGCGGGAGGCCTGTACAATGAGCAGTTCTTC
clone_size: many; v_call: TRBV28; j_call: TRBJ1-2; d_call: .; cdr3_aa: CVTYPPDGFGYTF; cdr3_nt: TGTGTCACCTATCCCCCAGATGGGTTTGGCTACACCTTC
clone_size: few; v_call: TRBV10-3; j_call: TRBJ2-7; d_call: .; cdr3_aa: CAIMGTQAGEQYF; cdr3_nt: TGTGCCATCATGGGGACCCAGGCGGGAGAGCAGTACTTC
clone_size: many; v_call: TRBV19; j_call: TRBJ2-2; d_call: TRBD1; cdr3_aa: CAARDRALASNTGELFF; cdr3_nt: TGTGCCGCCCGGGACAGGGCACTTGCCTCGAACACCGGGGAGCTGTTTTTT
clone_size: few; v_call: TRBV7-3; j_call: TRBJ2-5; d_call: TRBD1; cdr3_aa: CASSSGQGAETQYF; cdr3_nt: TGTGCCAGCAGCTCCGGACAGGGGGCAGAGACCCAGTACTTC
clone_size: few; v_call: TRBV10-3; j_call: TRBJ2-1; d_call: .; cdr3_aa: CAIRSYNEQFF; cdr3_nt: TGTGCCATCCGGAGTTACAATGAGCAGTTCTTC
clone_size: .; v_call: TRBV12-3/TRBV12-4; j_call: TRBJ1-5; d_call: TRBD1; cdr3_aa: CASSLGTVSNQPQHF; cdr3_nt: TGTGCCAGCAGCCTCGGGACAGTTAGCAATCAGCCCCAGCATTTT
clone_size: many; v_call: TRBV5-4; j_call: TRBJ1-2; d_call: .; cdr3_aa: CASRYAGYNYGYTF; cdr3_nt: TGTGCCAGCAGATATGCCGGGTATAACTATGGCTACACCTTC
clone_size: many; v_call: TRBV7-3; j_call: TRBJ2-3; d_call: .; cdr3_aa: CASSPSGQSDTQYF; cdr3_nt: TGTGCCAGCAGCCCCAGCGGTCAATCAGATACGCAGTATTTT
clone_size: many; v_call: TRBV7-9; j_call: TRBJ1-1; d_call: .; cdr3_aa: CASSPRSDTEAFF; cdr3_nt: TGTGCCAGCAGCCCTCGATCGGACACTGAAGCTTTCTTT
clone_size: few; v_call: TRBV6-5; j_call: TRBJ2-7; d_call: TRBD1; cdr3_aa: CASSYGTGGYEQYF; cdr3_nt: TGTGCCAGCAGTTACGGGACAGGGGGCTACGAGCAGTACTTC
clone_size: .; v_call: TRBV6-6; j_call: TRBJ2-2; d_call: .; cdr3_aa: CASSYSGATTGELFF; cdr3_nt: TGTGCCAGCAGTTACTCGGGGGCGACCACCGGGGAGCTGTTTTTT
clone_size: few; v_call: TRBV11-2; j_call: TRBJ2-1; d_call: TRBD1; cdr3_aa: CASSRDRGAEQFF; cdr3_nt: TGTGCCAGCAGCCGCGACAGGGGGGCTGAGCAGTTCTTC
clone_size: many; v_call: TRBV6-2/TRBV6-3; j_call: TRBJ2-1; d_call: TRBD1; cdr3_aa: CASSSPGDRAHNEQFF; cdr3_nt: TGTGCCAGCAGTTCGCCAGGGGACAGGGCCCACAATGAGCAGTTCTTC
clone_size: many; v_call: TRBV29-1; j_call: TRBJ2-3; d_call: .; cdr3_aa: CSVETGTDTQYF; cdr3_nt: TGCAGCGTTGAAACTGGCACAGATACGCAGTATTTT
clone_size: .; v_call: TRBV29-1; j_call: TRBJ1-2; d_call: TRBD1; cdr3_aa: CSVKQGVYGYTF; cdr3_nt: TGCAGCGTAAAACAGGGGGTCTATGGCTACACCTTC
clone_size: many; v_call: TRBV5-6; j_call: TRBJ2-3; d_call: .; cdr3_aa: CASSTPGRTDTQYF; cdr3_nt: TGTGCCAGCAGCACCCCGGGCCGCACAGATACGCAGTATTTT
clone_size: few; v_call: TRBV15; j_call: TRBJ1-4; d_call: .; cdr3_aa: CATSRSREVEKLFF; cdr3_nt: TGTGCCACCAGCAGAAGCAGGGAGGTTGAAAAACTGTTTTTT
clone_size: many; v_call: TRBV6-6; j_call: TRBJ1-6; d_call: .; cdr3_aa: CASSAQIQSSYNSPLHF; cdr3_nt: TGTGCCAGCAGTGCTCAGATTCAGAGCTCCTATAATTCACCCCTCCACTTT
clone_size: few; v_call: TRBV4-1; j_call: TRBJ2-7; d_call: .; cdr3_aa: CASSQGGDEQYF; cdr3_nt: TGCGCCAGCAGCCAAGGTGGGGACGAGCAGTACTTC
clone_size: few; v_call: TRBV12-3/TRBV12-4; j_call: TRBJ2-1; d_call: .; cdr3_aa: CASTQHNPGGNEQFF; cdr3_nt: TGTGCCAGCACTCAACACAATCCCGGCGGGAATGAGCAGTTCTTC
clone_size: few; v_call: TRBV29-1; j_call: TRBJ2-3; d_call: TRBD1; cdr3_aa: CSVEIFGRGLDTQYF; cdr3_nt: TGCAGCGTTGAAATTTTTGGCAGGGGGTTGGATACGCAGTATTTT
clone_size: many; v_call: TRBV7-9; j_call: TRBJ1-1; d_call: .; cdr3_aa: CASSLETNTEAFF; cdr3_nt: TGTGCCAGCAGCCTAGAAACGAACACTGAAGCTTTCTTT
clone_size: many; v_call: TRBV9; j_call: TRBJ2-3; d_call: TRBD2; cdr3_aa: CASSTGLAGTSTDTQYF; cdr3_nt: TGTGCCAGCAGTACCGGACTAGCGGGGACTAGCACAGATACGCAGTATTTT
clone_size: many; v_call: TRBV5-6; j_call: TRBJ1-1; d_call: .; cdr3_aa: CASSFRGTEAFF; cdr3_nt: TGTGCCAGCAGCTTCCGCGGGACTGAAGCTTTCTTT
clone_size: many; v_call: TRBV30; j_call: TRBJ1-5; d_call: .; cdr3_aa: CAWSVPDRWSEPQHF; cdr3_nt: TGTGCCTGGAGTGTACCTGACAGGTGGAGTGAGCCCCAGCATTTT
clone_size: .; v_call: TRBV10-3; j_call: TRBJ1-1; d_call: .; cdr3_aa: CAISGNTEAFF; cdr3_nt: TGTGCCATCAGTGGTAACACTGAAGCTTTCTTT
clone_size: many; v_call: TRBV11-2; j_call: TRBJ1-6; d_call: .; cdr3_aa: CASSLDPAGSSYNSPLHF; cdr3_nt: TGTGCCAGCAGCTTAGATCCGGCAGGTAGCTCCTATAATTCACCCCTCCACTTT
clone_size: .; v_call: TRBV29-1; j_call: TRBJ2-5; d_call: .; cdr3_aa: CSVWSQETQYF; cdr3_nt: TGCAGCGTCTGGTCCCAAGAGACCCAGTACTTC
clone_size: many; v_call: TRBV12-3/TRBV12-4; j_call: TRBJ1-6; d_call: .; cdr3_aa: CASSLGGRGSPLHF; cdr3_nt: TGTGCCAGCAGTTTGGGGGGCCGAGGATCACCCCTCCACTTT
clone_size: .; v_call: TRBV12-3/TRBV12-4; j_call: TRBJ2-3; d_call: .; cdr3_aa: CASSPAIGFDTQYF; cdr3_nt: TGTGCCAGCAGTCCCGCTATAGGGTTTGATACGCAGTATTTT
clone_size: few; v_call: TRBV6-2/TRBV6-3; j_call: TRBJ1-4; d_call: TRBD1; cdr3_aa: CASRPAWGQGPAANEKLFF; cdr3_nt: TGTGCCAGCAGACCTGCGTGGGGACAGGGCCCGGCGGCTAATGAAAAACTGTTTTTT
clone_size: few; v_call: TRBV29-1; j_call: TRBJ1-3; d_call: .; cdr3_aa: CSVEPGSSGNTIYF; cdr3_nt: TGCAGCGTTGAACCCGGGAGCTCTGGAAACACCATATATTTT
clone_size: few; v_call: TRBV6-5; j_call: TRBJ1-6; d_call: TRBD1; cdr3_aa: CASSQQGLSSYNSPLHF; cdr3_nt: TGTGCCAGCAGCCAACAGGGGCTGAGCTCCTATAATTCACCCCTCCACTTT
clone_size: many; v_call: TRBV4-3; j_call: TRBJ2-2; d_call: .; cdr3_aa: CASSQYLSGLDTGELFF; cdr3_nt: TGCGCCAGCAGCCAATATCTATCGGGTCTGGACACCGGGGAGCTGTTTTTT
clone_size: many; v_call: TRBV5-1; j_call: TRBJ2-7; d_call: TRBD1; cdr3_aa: CASSPTGRTYEQYF; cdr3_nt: TGCGCCAGCAGCCCGACAGGGCGGACCTACGAGCAGTACTTC
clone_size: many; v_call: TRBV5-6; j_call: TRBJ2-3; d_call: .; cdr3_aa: CASSLGISLDTQYF; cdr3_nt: TGTGCCAGCAGCTTGGGGATCTCTCTTGATACGCAGTATTTT